This TCR beta chain was profiled in a study of T cell responses to AZD1222 COVID-19 vaccine. Study summary: Pooling was applied to second doses at about 4 or about 12 weeks. The study's findings and limits: There were mostly white British donors and more females than males, and clonal diversity was possibly underestimated. Without day 14 samples, only post-peak T cell repertoires were studied. Baseline seropositivity characterized only six AZD1222 recipients.

As concerns this clone: What it binds is unknown.

In germline, CDR1 is SNHLY, CDR2 FYNNEI. The CDR3 has 18 residues. After removal of 6 bases from V and 6 bases from J, the junction contained 12 bases not matched to a gene. Method: immunoSEQ multiplex PCR; TCRdb's copy keeps in-frame clones and lacks some. The sample holds 120,000 or so clones, approximately 90% seen once. This TCR was recovered from an adult in good health. The chain joins TRBV2 to TRBJ2-1; 15 bases fit TRBD2. Source: peripheral blood, taken on day 0 of AZD1222 vaccination. CDR3 nucleotide sequence: TGTGCCAGCAGCGGGACTAGCGGGAGGCCCCGACCCCTCAATGAGCAGTTCTTC. It translates to CASSGTSGRPRPLNEQFF.